This T cell receptor beta chain was documented in a study of monozygotic twins with inflammatory bowel disease. Study outcomes and limitations: Repertoire similarity was not found to differ between concordant and discordant twins, possibly from limited power. IBD patients showed reduced TCRbeta diversity (inverse Simpson) versus healthy co-twins.

Someone took an approximately 2.5 ml blood sample from each of the donors. TCRdb reprocessed the 5' RACE reads and reports one entry per CDR3 protein, with no DNA. Its table records 150,000 to 200,000 distinct CDR3 sequences. With respect to this clonotype: The antigen is unknown.

The germline V gene has CDR1 MNHEY and CDR2 SVGAGI. CDR3 length: 17 amino acids. The TCR comes from a human donor with ulcerative colitis or Crohn's disease, or a healthy co-twin of an affected twin (not recorded which). Input material: blood. This chain uses TRBV6-5 with TRBJ2-7; without DNA, the TCRdb call of TRBD2 cannot be checked. The CDR3 region is CASSYLPGVSGEYEQYF.